Below are 16 T cell receptor beta chains sequenced from a single sample in a study of blood T cells in healthy people across ages. The second PCR ran 7 to 11 cycles with a sample-barcoded 5' primer and J-beta primers. Via MiXCR, TCRdb re-called the 5' RACE reads, giving one row per CDR3 protein. This sample has some 1 million distinct CDR3 sequences, with 45% found just once. Sequences were obtained from blood. All receptors come from a woman in her fifties or sixties in good health.

This clonotype is a singleton in its sample. The chain recombines TRBV10-3 with TRBJ2-1; 7 positions agree with TRBD2. Germline loops: CDR1 ENHRY, CDR2 SYGVKD. CDR3 length: 16 amino acids. Germline trimming cut 6 bases from V and 4 bases from J; bases unmatched to any gene: 12. The CDR3 nucleotides are TGTGCCATCAGGGCCCAACTAGCGAGAGCGTACAATGAGCAGTTCTTC. Translation gives CAIRAQLARAYNEQFF.

The chain carries TRBV6-5 and TRBJ2-7, with 11 nucleotides matching TRBD2. Germline loops: CDR1 MNHEY, CDR2 SVGAGI. This CDR3 has 16 residues. V was clipped by 10 bases and J by 1 base; unmatched bases: 12. CDR3 protein: CATRFSASGGSYEQYF. DNA of the CDR3: TGTGCCACCAGATTCTCCGCTAGCGGGGGGTCCTACGAGCAGTACTTC.

The chain joins TRBV2 to TRBJ2-4, with D tentatively TRBD2 (5 bases). The CDR3 consists of 17 residues. Germline V lookup: CDR1 SNHLY, CDR2 FYNNEI. Between the trimmed V and J ends, which lost 6 bases and 2 bases, there was a span of 20 bases. CDR3 in amino acids: CASSPLVPGSSKNIQYF. The CDR3 nucleotides are TGTGCCAGCAGCCCTCTGGTTCCGGGATCTTCCAAAAACATTCAGTACTTC. The entire variable domain, with the rest obtained from reference TRBV2 and TRBJ2-4, is as follows: EPEVTQTPSHQVTQMGQEVILRCVPISNHLYFYWYRQILGQKVEFLVSFYNNEISEKSEIFDDQFSVERPDGSNFTLKIRSTKLEDSAMYFCASSPLVPGSSKNIQYFGAGTRLSVL.

The chain employs TRBV3-1 and TRBJ2-3; 7 bases map to TRBD2. Germline V gene sequence: CDR1 LGHDT, CDR2 YNNKEL (reference sequence). With 1 base clipped from V and 5 bases from J, the junction kept 12 bases outside the gene matches. The CDR3 is made up of 17 amino acids. The CDR3 sequence is CASSQGNLAALQDTQYF. The CDR3 region has the DNA TGTGCCAGCAGCCAAGGTAATCTAGCGGCCCTTCAAGATACGCAGTATTTT.

In regard to this clonotype: This sequence may be a read error, since a much larger clone differs from it by one base. V usage is TRBV5-1 and J usage is TRBJ2-7; TRBD2 aligns across 7 bases. CDR1 and CDR2 from the germline V gene are SGHRS and YFSETQ. This CDR3 comprises 15 residues. V dropped 2 bases and J dropped 7; count of bases not matched to a gene: 12. As DNA, the CDR3 is TGCGCCAGCAGCTTCAACAGCGGGACCCTAGGGGAGCAGTACTTC. Protein: CASSFNSGTLGEQYF.

V usage is TRBV7-9 and J usage is TRBJ1-1, with 8 bases lining up with TRBD1. The CDR3 has 15 residues. The V and J ends lost 5 bases and 2 bases, in that order; junction bases with no gene match: 7. The germline gives CDR1 SEHNR, CDR2 FQNEAQ (reference sequence). The CDR3 DNA sequence: TGTGCCAGCAGCGGACAGGGCGTGAGTAACACTGAAGCTTTCTTT. It is translated as CASSGQGVSNTEAFF.

The V call is TRBV12-3 or TRBV12-4, the J call TRBJ2-7; no reliable D call. The CDR3 has 13 amino acids. Trimming removed 3 bases at V and 6 bases at J, with 12 bases between. The CDR3 sequence is CASSLALKVEQYF. CDR3 DNA: TGTGCCAGCAGTTTGGCCCTCAAAGTCGAGCAGTACTTC.

This clonotype was observed a handful of times. The chain links TRBV29-1 to TRBJ1-1; unclear D gene. V was clipped by 6 bases and J by 0 bases, with 14 bases between them. Germline CDR1 SQVTM, CDR2 ANQGSEA. The CDR3 loop spans 14 amino acids. CDR3 nucleotide sequence: TGCAGCGTGTGGAGGGCAGCCATGAACACTGAAGCTTTCTTT. This translates into CSVWRAAMNTEAFF.

The chain has TRBV5-5 and TRBJ2-1; maybe TRBD2 (5 bases). This CDR3 has 16 amino acids. The germline gives CDR1 SGHKS, CDR2 YYEKEE (reference sequence). V lost 4 bases, J lost 4 bases, and 18 bases lay in between. DNA of the CDR3: TGTGCCAGCAGCCGGATGCTAGCCCAAGGGTACAATGAGCAGTTCTTC. Its protein is CASSRMLAQGYNEQFF.

The genes are TRBV6-5 and TRBJ2-1; D possibly corresponds to TRBD2 (6 bases). CDR3 length: 15 residues. The germline V gene encodes CDR1 MNHEY and CDR2 SVGAGI. The ends were cut back, 5 bases at V and 0 bases at J, with 11 bases in the middle. The CDR3 reads CASSTDGSSYNEQFF. CDR3 coding DNA: TGTGCCAGCAGTACGGACGGGAGCTCCTACAATGAGCAGTTCTTC.

In regard to this clonotype: One end of the junction fails to match germline, which may point to a read error. The chain is built from TRBV6-5 and TRBJ2-7; D is perhaps TRBD2 (6 bases). Germline CDR1 and CDR2: MNHEY and SVGAGI. This CDR3 is 14 amino acids long. The CDR3 bases are TGTGCCAGCAGTTCTCCGGGACTTAACTACGGGCAGTACTTC. Protein: CASSSPGLNYGQYF.

This chain links TRBV5-1 with TRBJ2-3, with unresolved D. Germline loops: CDR1 SGHRS, CDR2 YFSETQ. The CDR3 runs 16 residues. The V gene lost 0 bases and the J gene lost 2 bases, with 13 bases spanning the gap. CDR3 loop: CASSLEPAGNTDTQYF. Here the CDR3 DNA reads TGCGCCAGCAGCTTGGAACCCGCAGGTAACACAGATACGCAGTATTTT.

This clonotype has more than one count but fewer than ten. The chain combines TRBV20-1 with TRBJ2-7; 7 nucleotides align to TRBD2. This CDR3 contains 14 residues. Germline V gene data show CDR1 as DFQATT and CDR2 as SNEGSKA (reference sequence). Germline trimming cut 8 bases from V and 1 base from J; bases unmatched to any gene: 11. Here the CDR3 reads CSTQPLAASYEQYF. For the CDR3, the DNA is TGCAGTACCCAACCCCTAGCGGCTTCCTACGAGCAGTACTTC.

J is TRBJ2-1 and V is TRBV27, with 10 bases matching TRBD1. The V and J ends lost 6 bases and 10 bases, in that order; junction bases with no gene match: 12. CDR1 and CDR2 from the germline V gene are MNHEY and SMNVEV (reference sequence). This CDR3 has 15 amino acids. CDR3 coding DNA: TGTGCCAGCAGGGACAGGGGGACCTGGGGAGGGGAGCAGTTCTTC. It yields the protein CASRDRGTWGGEQFF.

In its sample, this clonotype was seen a few times. V usage is TRBV15 and J usage is TRBJ2-6, with 7 bases aligning to TRBD1. CDR1 is LNHNV, CDR2 YYDKDF, per germline (reference sequence). The CDR3 consists of 19 residues. Trimming at V came to 0 bases and at J to 0 bases, leaving 8 bases not matched to a gene. This chain's CDR3 is CATSRDKGQVLSGANVLTF. The CDR3 DNA follows: TGTGCCACCAGCAGAGATAAAGGACAGGTCCTCTCTGGGGCCAACGTCCTGACTTTC.

The CDR3 sequence is CASSEYRRGNYGYTF. The CDR3 DNA is TGTGCCAGCAGTGAATATAGACGGGGAAACTATGGCTACACCTTC. The chain employs TRBV6-5 and TRBJ1-2; D ambiguous. Germline V gene lookup returns CDR1 MNHEY and CDR2 SVGAGI. The CDR3 is 15 amino acids. Trimming removed 5 bases at V and 2 bases at J, with 15 bases between.